Sequencing of this T cell receptor (beta chain) was carried out in a study of blood T cell repertoires in COVID-19. Per the study methods: Counts of nucleated cells, estimated from reference gene primer amplification, were obtained. Generated by immunoSEQ multiplex PCR, the TCRdb table keeps only in-frame clones and is missing some. The V and J calls and clone size are taken from that table; D and trimming were inferred from the DNA. The table shows about 280,000 clones, with roughly 85% occurring only once. Trimming pared 4 bases from V and 6 bases from J, leaving 14 bases between. Germline V gene data show CDR1 as SGHRS and CDR2 as YFSETQ. This CDR3 comprises 14 residues.

The clonotype comes from a woman aged 50 to 65 who had recovered from COVID-19. The sequenced material came from PBMCs or T cells enriched from blood (not recorded which). The V and J genes are TRBV5-1 and TRBJ2-1; maybe TRBD2 (6 bases). The CDR3 sequence is CASSAQTSSNEQFF. CDR3 sequence (DNA): TGCGCCAGCAGCGCGCAGACTAGTAGCAATGAGCAGTTCTTC.